The clone carrying this T cell receptor beta chain came up a few times. The antigen remains undetermined. The CDR3 has 15 amino acids. CDR1 is SGHTA, CDR2 FQGNSA, per germline. Between the trimmed V and J ends, which lost 2 bases and 3 bases, there was a span of 13 bases. These data come from a study of human T cells and chemical hapten exposure. For the study at large: TCR yields per sample varied mostly from small pooled library volume differences.

Findings and limits, study-wide: Expanded TCRs clustered into significantly more large CDR3 similarity groups than controls, the analysis revealed. Among TCRs, those above 1 in 1000 frequency were unaffected by DPC sensitization.

In TCRdb, the RACE reads were re-called with MiXCR into one record per CDR3 protein. This sample has 95,000 to 150,000 distinct CDR3 sequences; roughly an eighth occur once, and the top ten carry around 0.99%. Time point noted: patch test 1, 2 weeks after DPC sensitization. Treatment of the sample: therapeutic diphenylcyclopropenone sensitization with weekly scalp DPC. The drawing of blood occurred before each patch test was applied. The TCR sequence derives from a man aged 18 to 30 with alopecia areata. Some clones in this sample may be carry-over from other donors' samples. The sequencing used whole blood, collected in connection with sensitization to the hapten diphenylcyclopropenone (DPC). This chain connects TRBV7-2 to TRBJ1-1; TRBD1 might be the D (5 bases). The CDR3 DNA reads as TGTGCCAGCAGCTTAAAGTCCCAGGGAGACACTGAAGCTTTCTTT. Encoded protein: CASSLKSQGDTEAFF.